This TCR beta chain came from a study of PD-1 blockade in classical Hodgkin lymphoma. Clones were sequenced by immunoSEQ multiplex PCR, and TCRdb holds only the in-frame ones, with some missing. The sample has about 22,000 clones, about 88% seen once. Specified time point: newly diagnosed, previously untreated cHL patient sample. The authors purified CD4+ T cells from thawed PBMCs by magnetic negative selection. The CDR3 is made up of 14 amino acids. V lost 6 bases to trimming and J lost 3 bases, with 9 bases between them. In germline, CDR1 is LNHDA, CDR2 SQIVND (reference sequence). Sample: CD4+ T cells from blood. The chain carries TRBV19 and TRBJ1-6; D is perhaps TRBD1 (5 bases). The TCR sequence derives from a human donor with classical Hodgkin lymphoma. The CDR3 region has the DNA TGTGCCAGTAGACAGGAGATCTATAATTCACCCCTCCACTTT. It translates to CASRQEIYNSPLHF.